Shown below are 14 T cell receptor beta chains from a single sample sequenced in a study of T cell responses to AZD1222 COVID-19 vaccine. Here immunoSEQ multiplex PCR was the method, and the copy in TCRdb shows in-frame clones only, minus some. This sample yields about 180,000 clones, of which about nine tenths are seen a single time; roughly 4% belongs to the top ten. The source was peripheral blood, collected 28 days after the second dose of the MenACWY control vaccine. The receptors come from an adult who received the MenACWY meningococcal vaccine as a control.

V is TRBV18 and J is TRBJ1-5; D call uncertain. Germline-derived CDR1 and CDR2 are KGHSH and LQKENI. Deletions cut 1 base from V and 0 bases from J, with 7 bases between. The CDR3 is made up of 15 amino acids. This chain's CDR3 is CASSPRRFSNQPQHF. In DNA form, the CDR3 reads TGTGCCAGCTCACCACGAAGGTTTAGCAATCAGCCCCAGCATTTT. Complete variable domain (other parts from reference TRBV18 and TRBJ1-5): NAGVMQNPRHLVRRRGQEARLRCSPMKGHSHVYWYRQLPEEGLKFMVYLQKENIIDESGMPKERFSAEFPKEGPSILRIQQVVRGDSAAYFCASSPRRFSNQPQHFGDGTRLSIL.

The chain links TRBV7-9 to TRBJ1-5, with TRBD1 as a possible D gene (6 bases). The CDR3 sequence is 15 residues long. Germline CDR1 and CDR2: SEHNR and FQNEAQ (reference sequence). The V and J ends lost 1 base and 1 base respectively, with 8 bases between them. CDR3 nucleotides: TGTGCCAGCAGCTTAGGGGGGCGGAGCAATCAGCCCCAGCATTTT. The encoded protein is CASSLGGRSNQPQHF. Full variable domain (rest looked up from reference TRBV7-9 and TRBJ1-5): DTGVSQNPRHKITKRGQNVTFRCDPISEHNRLYWYRQTLGQGPEFLTYFQNEAQLEKSRLLSDRFSAERPKGSFSTLEIQRTEQGDSAMYLCASSLGGRSNQPQHFGDGTRLSIL.

The CDR3 protein is CASSYSDGKNEQFF. In DNA, the CDR3 is TGTGCCAGCAGCTATTCGGACGGGAAGAATGAGCAGTTCTTC. The V and J genes are TRBV7-9 and TRBJ2-1, with D tentatively TRBD2 (5 bases). The CDR3 is 14 amino acids. Deletions cut 4 bases from V and 7 bases from J, with 14 bases between. Looked up from germline, CDR1 is SEHNR and CDR2 is FQNEAQ (reference sequence).

The CDR3 is CASSLLSVGNTEAFF. The CDR3 DNA reads as TGCGCCAGCAGCTTGTTGTCCGTTGGTAACACTGAAGCTTTCTTT. This rearrangement joins TRBV5-1 to TRBJ1-1, with D uncertain. Germline V gives CDR1 SGHRS, CDR2 YFSETQ. V was trimmed by 1 base and J by 2 bases, leaving 12 bases between them. The CDR3 loop spans 15 amino acids. Variable domain in full (rest from reference TRBV5-1 and TRBJ1-1): KAGVTQTPRYLIKTRGQQVTLSCSPISGHRSVSWYQQTPGQGLQFLFEYFSETQRNKGNFPGRFSGRQFSNSRSEMNVSTLELGDSALYLCASSLLSVGNTEAFFGQGTRLTVV.

The genes are TRBV7-2 and TRBJ2-7, with 9 positions matching TRBD1. V lost 5 bases, J lost 1 base, and 3 bases stayed unmatched. This CDR3 spans 14 amino acids. CDR1 is SGHTA, CDR2 FQGNSA, per germline. The CDR3 loop reads CASSGTGTSYEQYF. The CDR3 nucleotides read TGTGCCAGCAGCGGGACAGGGACATCCTACGAGCAGTACTTC. Variable domain in full (rest from reference TRBV7-2 and TRBJ2-7): GAGVSQSPSNKVTEKGKDVELRCDPISGHTALYWYRQSLGQGLEFLIYFQGNSAPDKSGLPSDRFSAERTGGSVSTLTIQRTQQEDSAVYLCASSGTGTSYEQYFGPGTRLTVT.

The gene calls are TRBV28 and TRBJ2-7, with D tentatively TRBD2 (6 bases). The germline V gene has CDR1 MDHEN and CDR2 SYDVKM. There are 17 residues in the CDR3. The V end lost 6 bases, the J end lost 3 bases, and 24 bases lay between the germline ends. Written as DNA, the CDR3 is TGTGCCAGCAGCCGACGCCTCATGGGACTTCGGGTCTACGAGCAGTACTTC. This translates into CASSRRLMGLRVYEQYF.

The rearrangement links TRBV18 to TRBJ2-3; tentative D call: TRBD2 (5 bases). Germline V lookup: CDR1 KGHSH, CDR2 LQKENI. V was shortened by 4 bases and J by 6 bases, with 11 bases between the two germline ends. The CDR3 sequence is 13 residues long. CDR3 nucleotides: TGTGCCAGCTCACTACGGGATTCTGATACGCAGTATTTT. It codes for CASSLRDSDTQYF.

V is TRBV28 and J is TRBJ2-3; unclear D gene. V lost 10 bases and J lost 4, with 15 bases in between. Germline CDR1 reads MDHEN; CDR2 reads SYDVKM. The CDR3 loop spans 13 amino acids. CDR3 DNA: TGTGCCACCGAGACCCAACCCCCAGATACGCAGTATTTT. Translation: CATETQPPDTQYF.

The chain couples TRBV7-2 to TRBJ2-2; D is undetermined. The CDR3 extends over 14 amino acids. The V and J ends lost 2 bases and 6 bases respectively, with 10 bases between them. Germline V gives CDR1 SGHTA, CDR2 FQGNSA. The CDR3 sequence is CASSLNPNSGELFF. The CDR3 coding sequence is TGTGCCAGCAGCTTAAACCCCAACTCCGGGGAGCTGTTTTTT. Variable domain in full (rest from reference TRBV7-2 and TRBJ2-2): GAGVSQSPSNKVTEKGKDVELRCDPISGHTALYWYRQSLGQGLEFLIYFQGNSAPDKSGLPSDRFSAERTGGSVSTLTIQRTQQEDSAVYLCASSLNPNSGELFFGEGSRLTVL.

This chain uses TRBV4-3 with TRBJ2-7, with D perhaps matching TRBD1 (7 bases). Germline assignment: CDR1 LGHNA and CDR2 YSLEER. The CDR3 runs 17 residues. The ends were cut back, 0 bases at V and 4 bases at J, with 19 bases in the middle. The CDR3 spells CASSQDSGAGGVYEQYF. DNA of the CDR3: TGCGCCAGCAGCCAAGACTCGGGGGCAGGGGGAGTGTACGAGCAGTACTTC.

The gene calls are TRBV19 and TRBJ1-4; a possible D gene is TRBD1 (6 bases). The V gene's germline CDR1 is LNHDA and CDR2 SQIVND (reference sequence). This CDR3 comprises 14 residues. Trimming pared 1 base from V and 8 bases from J, leaving 11 bases between. The CDR3 DNA reads as TGTGCCAGTAGTATAGCCGGGGGCGACGAAAAACTGTTTTTT. Translated: CASSIAGGDEKLFF.

The chain uses TRBV12-2 and TRBJ1-3. TRBV12-2 is reported as a pseudogene. There are 20 residues in the CDR3. The CDR3 is CASRFKLRDPPLISGNTIYF. CDR3 bases: TGTGCAAGTCGCTTCAAGTTGCGGGATCCACCATTAATCTCTGGAAACACCATATATTTT.

The V and J genes are TRBV9 and TRBJ2-2; D unresolved. The germline V gene encodes CDR1 SGDLS and CDR2 YYNGEE. With 0 bases removed from V and 2 bases from J, the gap between germline ends came to 8 bases. The CDR3 is 15 residues long. In DNA, the CDR3 is TGTGCCAGCAGCGTAGAACTCCATAACACCGGGGAGCTGTTTTTT. It is translated as CASSVELHNTGELFF.

V and J are TRBV29-1 and TRBJ2-5; tentatively, D is TRBD1 (5 bases). V was pared by 6 bases and J by 5 bases, with 16 bases between. Germline lookup yields CDR1 SQVTM and CDR2 ANQGSEA. The CDR3 has 13 amino acids. The CDR3 region has the DNA TGCAGCGTACTCCAGGGATTCATGGAGACCCAGTACTTC. Its translation: CSVLQGFMETQYF.